The following is a TCR beta chain sequence with its context. The length of the CDR3 is 13 residues. Germline lookup yields CDR1 SQVTM and CDR2 ANQGSEA. TCRdb re-called the 5' RACE reads; every CDR3 protein appears as one record, without DNA. Its table records about 390,000 distinct CDR3 sequences. This entry comes from a study of T cells expressing NK-cell markers. This TCR was recovered from a woman in her forties or fifties in good health. Material: blood T cells: a sorted CD56 or NKG2C T cell subset, CD4+ or CD8+ T cells, or bulk PBMC T cells (not recorded which). V and J are TRBV29-1 and TRBJ2-1; TCRdb's assignment of TRBD2 cannot be checked, as there is no DNA. The CDR3 spells CSVEPTSFNEQFF.